These 10 T cell receptor beta chains were all obtained from the same sample, sequenced in a study of blood T cell repertoires in COVID-19. The protocol was immunoSEQ multiplex PCR, while the TCRdb copy is restricted to in-frame clones and leaves out a portion. The sample consists of about 34,000 clones, around 91% of them appearing once. The sequencing sample was made of peripheral blood. Every receptor here comes from a man older than 75 with acute or convalescent COVID-19.

The V gene is TRBV29-1, the J gene TRBJ2-1; 9 nucleotides line up with TRBD1. The CDR3 consists of 17 residues. V lost 4 bases to trimming and J lost 2 bases; unmatched junction nucleotides: 12. Germline CDR1 is SQVTM and CDR2 is ANQGSEA. In nucleotides, the CDR3 is TGCAGCGTTGCCGGAGGGACAGGGAAGCTCCCCTACAATGAGCAGTTCTTC. This gives the protein CSVAGGTGKLPYNEQFF.

This CDR3 reads CASSLAADSYEQYF. CDR3 sequence (DNA): TGCGCCAGCAGCTTGGCCGCGGACTCCTACGAGCAGTACTTC. The chain has TRBV5-1 and TRBJ2-7; D call uncertain. This CDR3 is 14 amino acids long. Trimming removed 0 bases from V and 0 bases from J, with 7 bases in between. The germline gives CDR1 SGHRS, CDR2 YFSETQ.

The chain is built from TRBV5-4 and TRBJ2-5, with D maybe TRBD1 (6 bases). This CDR3 is 15 amino acids long. In germline, CDR1 is SGHNT, CDR2 YYREEE (reference sequence). V was cut by 1 base and J by 1 base, with 11 bases left in between. CDR3 sequence: CASSLKTGSQETQYF. The CDR3 DNA reads as TGTGCCAGCAGCTTGAAGACAGGCAGCCAAGAGACCCAGTACTTC.

A single count supports this clone. DNA of the CDR3: TGTGCCAGCAGTTTACACCTGGGACAGGCTAATCAGCCCCAGCATTTT. Translation gives CASSLHLGQANQPQHF. The gene calls are TRBV28 and TRBJ1-5; the match to TRBD1 covers 8 bases. The germline gives CDR1 MDHEN, CDR2 SYDVKM. This CDR3 spans 16 amino acids. V lost 2 bases to trimming and J lost 4 bases; unmatched junction nucleotides: 7. The entire variable domain, with the rest obtained from reference TRBV28 and TRBJ1-5, is as follows: DVKVTQSSRYLVKRTGEKVFLECVQDMDHENMFWYRQDPGLGLRLIYFSYDVKMKEKGDIPEGYSVSREKKERFSLILESASTNQTSMYLCASSLHLGQANQPQHFGDGTRLSIL.

The V and J genes are TRBV10-1 and TRBJ2-1; 8 bases are shared with TRBD2. CDR3 length equals 14 residues. Germline V gives CDR1 WNHNN, CDR2 SYGVQD (reference sequence). The trim removed 2 bases at V and 9 bases at J, leaving 6 bases unmatched. The CDR3 DNA reads TGCGCCAGCAGTGAGCTCGCGGGGGGTAGTGAGCAGTTCTTC. It encodes CASSELAGGSEQFF.

The sample holds a few counts of this clone. The CDR3 sequence: CASGQGRVHGYTF. CDR3 DNA sequence: TGTGCCAGCGGCCAGGGGCGGGTACATGGCTACACCTTC. This chain uses TRBV7-9 with TRBJ1-2, with D perhaps matching TRBD1 (6 bases). The CDR3 runs 13 residues. Germline V gives CDR1 SEHNR, CDR2 FQNEAQ (reference sequence). V gave up 8 bases and J gave up 6 bases, with 16 bases separating them.

V gene TRBV28 combines with J gene TRBJ1-2; TRBD1 matches 7 bases. V lost 6 bases and J lost 5; bases outside the gene matches: 12. Germline V gene sequence: CDR1 MDHEN, CDR2 SYDVKM. The CDR3 is 15 amino acids. The CDR3 coding sequence is TGTGCCAGCAGCCCTCAGGACAGGCGGGTTTATGGCTACACCTTC. Protein: CASSPQDRRVYGYTF.

V usage is TRBV7-2 and J usage is TRBJ1-6; D is unresolved. The V end was cut by 5 bases, the J end by 9 bases, with 11 bases between. This CDR3 contains 13 residues. CDR1 and CDR2 (germline): SGHTA, FQGNSA. This CDR3 reads CASSPRPFSPLHF. The CDR3 region has the DNA TGTGCCAGCAGCCCCAGGCCGTTTTCACCCCTCCACTTT.

The CDR3 DNA reads as TGTGCCAGCTCAGGACAGACCCCTCAGCCCCAGCATTTT. Amino acids: CASSGQTPQPQHF. The V and J genes are TRBV19 and TRBJ1-5; possible D gene TRBD1, 6 bases. CDR3 size: 13 residues. Germline lookup yields CDR1 LNHDA and CDR2 SQIVND (reference sequence). V lost 9 bases to trimming and J lost 6 bases, with 15 bases between them.

V is TRBV4-1 and J is TRBJ2-2; 14 bases match TRBD2. CDR1 MGHRA and CDR2 YSYEKL come from the germline V gene. J lost 5 bases, V lost 6 bases, and 5 bases had no gene match. The CDR3 runs to 16 residues. The CDR3 is CASRGLAGGRTGELFF. CDR3 coding DNA: TGCGCCAGCAGAGGACTAGCGGGGGGTCGGACCGGGGAGCTGTTTTTT.